The 24 T cell receptor beta chains below all came from one sample that was sequenced in a study of blood T cell repertoires in COVID-19. Some clones are missing from TCRdb's copy, which holds only in-frame ones; the method was immunoSEQ multiplex PCR. This table holds around 130,000 clones, about four fifths found once. The source material was PBMCs or T cells enriched from blood (not recorded which). The receptor set was obtained from a man younger than 40 who had recovered from COVID-19.

The V call is TRBV5-4, the J call TRBJ1-4, with D possibly being TRBD1 (5 bases). Germline V CDR1 and CDR2: SGHNT, YYREEE (reference sequence). Trimming took 0 bases from V and 8 from J, leaving 14 bases between them. The CDR3 is 15 amino acids. CDR3 nucleotides: TGTGCCAGCAGCTTGGGGGTTGGGACTTTAGAAAAACTGTTTTTT. It translates to CASSLGVGTLEKLFF.

This clone was seen a handful of times. This CDR3 is CASSESLTGVGYTF. The DNA of the CDR3 is TGTGCCAGCAGTGAATCCCTGACAGGGGTGGGCTACACCTTC. The chain is built from TRBV6-1 and TRBJ1-2; 8 bases are a match to TRBD1. V was clipped by 2 bases and J by 8 bases; unmatched bases: 7. This CDR3 spans 14 amino acids. Germline V lookup: CDR1 MNHNS, CDR2 SASEGT.

The chain couples TRBV19 to TRBJ2-1, with 9 bases matching TRBD1. This CDR3 region has 14 residues. The trim removed 6 bases at V and 7 bases at J, leaving 7 bases unmatched. Germline lookup yields CDR1 LNHDA and CDR2 SQIVND (reference sequence). Written as DNA, the CDR3 is TGTGCCAGTAGACCGGGACAGGGCTGGAATGAGCAGTTCTTC. It yields the protein CASRPGQGWNEQFF. Using reference TRBV19 and TRBJ2-1 for the parts outside the CDR3, the full variable domain is DGGITQSPKYLFRKEGQNVTLSCEQNLNHDAMYWYRQDPGQGLRLIYYSQIVNDFQKGDIAEGYSVSREKKESFPLTVTSAQKNPTAFYLCASRPGQGWNEQFFGPGTRLTVL.

This clone was found a few times. This chain links TRBV11-1 with TRBJ1-2; TRBD1 matches at 7 bases. Germline assignment: CDR1 SGHAT and CDR2 FQDESV (reference sequence). The CDR3 runs 15 residues. The trim removed 5 bases at V and 0 bases at J, leaving 6 bases unmatched. CDR3 nucleotide sequence: TGTGCCAGCAGCCAAGGGGGCAGGGCTAACTATGGCTACACCTTC. Protein product: CASSQGGRANYGYTF.

V is TRBV10-1 and J is TRBJ1-1, with a tentative D call TRBD1 (5 bases). The germline V gene has CDR1 WNHNN and CDR2 SYGVQD (reference sequence). The CDR3 covers 14 residues. Deletions cut 3 bases from V and 4 bases from J, with 12 bases between. The CDR3 DNA follows: TGCGCCAGCAGTGAAAACCAGGGCACCACTGAAGCTTTCTTT. Its translation is CASSENQGTTEAFF.

The J gene is TRBJ2-3, the V gene TRBV23-1, with D possibly being TRBD2 (7 bases). TRBV23-1 is reported as an ORF; its role is uncertain. CDR3 length: 16 amino acids. V gave up 0 bases and J gave up 3 bases, with 13 bases separating them. The CDR3 loop reads CASSQSPGGHTDTQYF. The CDR3 nucleotides are TGCGCCAGCAGTCAATCCCCCGGGGGGCATACAGATACGCAGTATTTT.

The chain couples TRBV7-9 to TRBJ2-3, with D possibly TRBD2 on 5 matching bases. With 11 bases removed from V and 0 bases from J, the gap between germline ends came to 12 bases. CDR3 length: 13 amino acids. Per the germline V gene, CDR1 is SEHNR and CDR2 is FQNEAQ (reference sequence). The CDR3 DNA reads TGTGCCGGGGTTCGGGGAAGCACAGATACGCAGTATTTT. Translating gives CAGVRGSTDTQYF.

The chain links TRBV10-1 to TRBJ2-3; 9 bases map to TRBD1. The CDR3 is 15 residues long. Germline loops: CDR1 WNHNN, CDR2 SYGVQD (reference sequence). Germline trimming cut 6 bases from V and 3 bases from J; bases unmatched to any gene: 7. The CDR3 DNA follows: TGCGCCAGCAGCACCGGGACAGGGTTTACAGATACGCAGTATTTT. Amino acid sequence: CASSTGTGFTDTQYF.

The V call is TRBV10-3, the J call TRBJ2-2; the match to TRBD2 covers 10 bases. The V segment lost 10 bases and the J segment 2 bases; nucleotides outside the gene matches: 7. The CDR3 loop spans 15 amino acids. CDR1 and CDR2 from the germline V gene are ENHRY and SYGVKD. As DNA, the CDR3 is TGTGCCACGGTGGGACTAGCGACAAACACCGGGGAGCTGTTTTTT. Its translation: CATVGLATNTGELFF.

V and J are TRBV6-5 and TRBJ2-7; TRBD2 is a possible D gene (5 bases). Germline values: CDR1 MNHEY, CDR2 SVGAGI. CDR3 size: 13 residues. V shed 2 bases and J shed 0 bases, with 5 bases lying between them. The CDR3 reads CASSYRDSYEQYF. For the CDR3, the DNA is TGTGCCAGCAGTTACCGGGACTCCTACGAGCAGTACTTC.

The chain links TRBV7-2 to TRBJ1-2; D is unresolved. This CDR3 region has 15 residues. The germline gives CDR1 SGHTA, CDR2 FQGNSA. Trimming took 5 bases from V and 1 from J, leaving 14 bases between them. CDR3 in amino acids: CASSPSVGYNYGYTF. In DNA, the CDR3 is TGTGCCAGCAGCCCAAGCGTCGGGTATAACTATGGCTACACCTTC.

The rearrangement links TRBV2 to TRBJ2-1; the D gene is possibly TRBD2 (7 bases). The CDR3 length is 15 residues. The V and J ends lost 3 bases and 6 bases respectively, with 15 bases between them. The germline V gene encodes CDR1 SNHLY and CDR2 FYNNEI. The chain's CDR3 is CASSEARGAPNEQFF. CDR3 sequence (DNA): TGTGCCAGCAGTGAGGCCCGGGGGGCCCCCAATGAGCAGTTCTTC.

The chain has TRBV10-1 and TRBJ2-3; 8 bases are shared with TRBD2. The CDR3 is made up of 14 amino acids. The V gene's germline CDR1 is WNHNN and CDR2 SYGVQD (reference sequence). The V segment lost 4 bases and the J segment 4 bases; nucleotides outside the gene matches: 4. CDR3 DNA: TGCGCCAGCAGTGCGACTAGCGCGGCAGATACGCAGTATTTT. Amino acid sequence: CASSATSAADTQYF.

The chain is built from TRBV29-1 and TRBJ2-1; the match to TRBD2 covers 9 bases. The V segment lost 6 bases and the J segment 12 bases; nucleotides outside the gene matches: 12. Looked up from germline, CDR1 is SQVTM and CDR2 is ANQGSEA. CDR3 length equals 13 residues. CDR3 in DNA: TGCAGCGTAGATGGTCTAGCGGGGAGGGGGCAGTTCTTC. It translates to CSVDGLAGRGQFF.

This chain joins TRBV6-6 and TRBJ2-1; 9 bases map to TRBD1. CDR3 length: 14 residues. The V gene's germline CDR1 is MNHNY and CDR2 SVGAGI (reference sequence). Trimming cost V 4 bases and J 5 bases; bases outside gene matches: 3. CDR3 coding DNA: TGTGCCAGCAGTTCCGGGACAGGGCACAATGAGCAGTTCTTC. Protein sequence: CASSSGTGHNEQFF.

This clone appeared a single time. The chain links TRBV4-1 to TRBJ2-3; 8 positions match TRBD2. Germline V gene data show CDR1 as MGHRA and CDR2 as YSYEKL. The CDR3 covers 14 residues. With 0 bases clipped from V and 11 bases from J, the junction kept 7 bases outside the gene matches. The CDR3 DNA is TGCGCCAGCAGCCAAGATCTAGAGGCGGGGGGGCAGTATTTT. It codes for CASSQDLEAGGQYF.

The chain links TRBV25-1 to TRBJ1-5; D might be TRBD1 (6 bases). The CDR3 is 15 residues long. V lost 2 bases and J 5 bases, leaving 13 bases between the germline ends. CDR1 and CDR2 (germline): MGHDK, SYGVNS. CDR3 bases: TGTGCCAGCAGTGAAGAGCGGGGGGCCTATCAGCCCCAGCATTTT. Translating it yields CASSEERGAYQPQHF.

This chain uses TRBV30 with TRBJ1-1; D is undetermined. V was clipped by 3 bases and J by 1 base, with 9 bases between them. Germline assignment: CDR1 GTSNPN and CDR2 SVGIG (reference sequence). The CDR3 covers 13 residues. CDR3: CAWRHGGNTEAFF. The CDR3 DNA follows: TGTGCCTGGAGACATGGAGGGAACACTGAAGCTTTCTTT.

The chain carries TRBV3-1 (or the pseudogene TRBV3-2) and TRBJ2-7; 11 bases fit TRBD2. V lost 3 bases and J lost 4; bases outside the gene matches: 8. The CDR3 consists of 16 residues. CDR1 is LGHDT and CDR2 is YNNKEL in the germline V gene (reference sequence). CDR3 loop: CASSHTGTSGKYEQYF. CDR3 coding DNA: TGTGCCAGCAGCCATACCGGGACTAGCGGAAAATACGAGCAGTACTTC.

This sequence joins TRBV9 and TRBJ2-2; tentatively, D is TRBD1 (6 bases). This CDR3 is 19 amino acids long. Trimming removed 0 bases at V and 4 bases at J, with 22 bases between. From germline, CDR1 is SGDLS and CDR2 YYNGEE. The CDR3 sequence is CASSVGFSRQAHGTGELFF. For the CDR3, the DNA is TGTGCCAGCAGCGTAGGGTTTAGTAGACAGGCGCACGGCACCGGGGAGCTGTTTTTT.

The chain links TRBV27 to TRBJ2-7, with D unclear. V was trimmed by 5 bases and J by 0 bases, leaving 11 bases between them. The germline V gene encodes CDR1 MNHEY and CDR2 SMNVEV (reference sequence). This CDR3 has 14 amino acids. This CDR3 is CASSLSTGSYEQYF. DNA of the CDR3: TGTGCCAGCAGTCTCTCAACCGGCTCCTACGAGCAGTACTTC.

This chain links TRBV6-6 with TRBJ2-2, with 11 bases matching TRBD2. The CDR3 covers 13 residues. V shed 10 bases, J shed 6 bases, and the junction held 4 bases outside the gene matches. Germline V CDR1 and CDR2: MNHNY, SVGAGI (reference sequence). The CDR3 DNA reads TGTGCCACCGTAGCGGGGGGGGCCGGGGAGCTGTTTTTT. Translated: CATVAGGAGELFF.

This chain links TRBV11-1 with TRBJ2-2, with 9 bases lining up with TRBD1. The J segment lost 3 bases and the V segment lost 1 base, leaving 0 bases of the junction unmatched. The CDR3 covers 15 residues. Germline CDR1 is SGHAT and CDR2 is FQDESV (reference sequence). The CDR3 DNA reads as TGTGCCAGCAGCTTAGGACAGGGGGACACCGGGGAGCTGTTTTTT. It encodes CASSLGQGDTGELFF. Full variable domain (remainder filled in from reference TRBV11-1 and TRBJ2-2): EAEVAQSPRYKITEKSQAVAFWCDPISGHATLYWYRQILGQGPELLVQFQDESVVDDSQLPKDRFSAERLKGVDSTLKIQPAELGDSAMYLCASSLGQGDTGELFFGEGSRLTVL.

This rearrangement joins TRBV19 to TRBJ2-7; 8 bases match TRBD1. Germline-derived CDR1 and CDR2 are LNHDA and SQIVND (reference sequence). The CDR3 loop spans 14 amino acids. J gave up 7 bases and V 10 bases, and 15 bases lay outside the gene matches. The CDR3, as DNA: TGTGCCACCCCCTCGAACAGGGGGGCGGGGGAGCAGTACTTC. It codes for CATPSNRGAGEQYF.